This T cell receptor (beta chain) was captured by sequencing in a study of T cell repertoires in cytomegalovirus infection. TCRdb independently ran MiXCR on the reads; one entry per CDR3 protein. The profile shows around 740,000 distinct CDR3 sequences, 35% of them singletons. V lost 0 bases and J 8 bases, leaving 10 bases between the germline ends. The CDR3 has 13 residues. Per germline, CDR1 SEHNR and CDR2 FQNEAQ (reference sequence). The source is a human donor in good health (CMV status not recorded). Some clones in this sample may be carry-over from other donors' samples. Sequencing was done on a sample of PBMCs. J is TRBJ1-2 and V is TRBV7-9; D not resolved. The CDR3 loop is CASSLAAGRGYTF. CDR3 nucleotides: TGTGCCAGCAGCTTAGCCGCTGGAAGGGGCTACACCTTC.